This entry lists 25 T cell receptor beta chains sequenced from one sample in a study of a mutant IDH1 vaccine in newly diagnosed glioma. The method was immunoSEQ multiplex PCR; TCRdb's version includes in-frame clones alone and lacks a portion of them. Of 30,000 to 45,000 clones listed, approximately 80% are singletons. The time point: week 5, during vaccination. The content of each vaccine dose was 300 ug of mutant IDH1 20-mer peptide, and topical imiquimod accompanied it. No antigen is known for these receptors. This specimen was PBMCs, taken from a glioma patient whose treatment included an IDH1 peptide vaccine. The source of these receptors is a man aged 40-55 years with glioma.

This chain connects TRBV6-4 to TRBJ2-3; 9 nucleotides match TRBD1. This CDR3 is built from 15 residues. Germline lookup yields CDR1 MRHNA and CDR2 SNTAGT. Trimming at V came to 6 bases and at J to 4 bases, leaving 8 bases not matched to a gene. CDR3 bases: TGTGCCAGCAGCCTGGGACAGGGCACGGCAGATACGCAGTATTTT. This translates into CASSLGQGTADTQYF.

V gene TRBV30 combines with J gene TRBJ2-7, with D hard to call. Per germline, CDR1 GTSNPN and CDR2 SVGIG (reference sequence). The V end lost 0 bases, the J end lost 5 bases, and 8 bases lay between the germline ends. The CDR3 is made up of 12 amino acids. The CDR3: CAWSVGRNEQYF. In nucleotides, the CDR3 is TGTGCCTGGAGTGTTGGACGTAACGAGCAGTACTTC.

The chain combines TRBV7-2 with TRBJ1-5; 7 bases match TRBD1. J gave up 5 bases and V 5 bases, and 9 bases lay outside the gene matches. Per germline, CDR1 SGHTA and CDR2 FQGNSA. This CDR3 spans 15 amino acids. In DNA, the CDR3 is TGTGCCAGCAGCCGCCGGGGACAGCCTGATCAGCCCCAGCATTTT. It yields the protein CASSRRGQPDQPQHF.

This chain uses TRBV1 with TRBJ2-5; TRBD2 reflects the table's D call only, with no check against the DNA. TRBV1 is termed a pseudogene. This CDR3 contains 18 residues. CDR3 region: CTSSQDLAGGPWVETQYF. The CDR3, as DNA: TGCACCAGCAGCCAAGATCTAGCGGGGGGGCCTTGGGTGGAGACCCAGTACTTC.

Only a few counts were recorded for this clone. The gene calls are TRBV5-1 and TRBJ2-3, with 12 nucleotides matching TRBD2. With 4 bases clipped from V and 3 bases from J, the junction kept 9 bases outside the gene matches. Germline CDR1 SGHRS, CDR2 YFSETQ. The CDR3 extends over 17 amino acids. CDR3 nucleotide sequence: TGCGCCAGCAGCCCGCTCCCTAGCGGGGGGGCGACAGATACGCAGTATTTT. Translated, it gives CASSPLPSGGATDTQYF. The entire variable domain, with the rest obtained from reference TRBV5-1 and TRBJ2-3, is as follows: KAGVTQTPRYLIKTRGQQVTLSCSPISGHRSVSWYQQTPGQGLQFLFEYFSETQRNKGNFPGRFSGRQFSNSRSEMNVSTLELGDSALYLCASSPLPSGGATDTQYFGPGTRLTVL.

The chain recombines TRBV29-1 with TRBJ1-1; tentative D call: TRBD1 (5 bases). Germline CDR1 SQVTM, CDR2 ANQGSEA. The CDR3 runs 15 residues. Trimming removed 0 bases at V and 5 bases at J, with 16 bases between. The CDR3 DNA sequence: TGCAGCGTTGAAGATCCTGACAGCGGGTGGACTGAAGCTTTCTTT. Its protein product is CSVEDPDSGWTEAFF.

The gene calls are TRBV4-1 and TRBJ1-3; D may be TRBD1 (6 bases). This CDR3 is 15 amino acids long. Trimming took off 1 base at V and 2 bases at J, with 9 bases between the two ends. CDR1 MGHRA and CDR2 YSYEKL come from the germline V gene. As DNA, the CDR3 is TGCGCCAGCAGCCAAGGGTACAGGGCTGGAAACACCATATATTTT. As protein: CASSQGYRAGNTIYF.

The CDR3 protein is CASSPGDSGNTIYF. The DNA for the CDR3 is TGTGCCAGCAGTCCGGGAGACTCTGGAAACACCATATATTTT. The V gene is TRBV6-1, the J gene TRBJ1-3; D remains ambiguous. Germline assignment: CDR1 MNHNS and CDR2 SASEGT. The V and J ends lost 5 bases and 0 bases respectively, with 8 bases between them. This CDR3 contains 14 residues.

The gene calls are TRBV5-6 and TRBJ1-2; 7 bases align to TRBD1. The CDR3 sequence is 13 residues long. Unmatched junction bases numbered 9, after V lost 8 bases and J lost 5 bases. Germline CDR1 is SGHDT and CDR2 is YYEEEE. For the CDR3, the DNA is TGTGCCAGTAGATTGGGACAGACATATGGCTACACCTTC. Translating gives CASRLGQTYGYTF.

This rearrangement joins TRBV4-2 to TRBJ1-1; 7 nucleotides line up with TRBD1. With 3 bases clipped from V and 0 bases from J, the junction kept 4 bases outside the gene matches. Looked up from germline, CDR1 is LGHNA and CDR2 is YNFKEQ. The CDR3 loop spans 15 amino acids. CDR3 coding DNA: TGTGCCAGCAGCCAGATGACAGGGATGAACACTGAAGCTTTCTTT. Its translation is CASSQMTGMNTEAFF.

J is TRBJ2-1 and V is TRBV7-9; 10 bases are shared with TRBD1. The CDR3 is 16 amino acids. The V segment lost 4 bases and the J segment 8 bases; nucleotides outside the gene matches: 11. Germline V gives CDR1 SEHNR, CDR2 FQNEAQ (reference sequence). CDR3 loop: CASSSIRDRGFYEQFF. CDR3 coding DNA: TGTGCCAGCAGCTCTATACGGGACAGGGGCTTCTATGAGCAGTTCTTC.

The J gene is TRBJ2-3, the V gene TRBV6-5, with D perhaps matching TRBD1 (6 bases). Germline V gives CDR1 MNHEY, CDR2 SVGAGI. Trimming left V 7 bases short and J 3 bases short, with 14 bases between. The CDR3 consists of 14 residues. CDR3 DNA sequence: TGTGCCAGCACTAGGGGGTTTTCAACAGATACGCAGTATTTT. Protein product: CASTRGFSTDTQYF.

The CDR3: CASRNTGGYSPLHF. CDR3 DNA: TGTGCCAGTAGGAATACAGGGGGGTATTCACCCCTCCACTTT. This chain joins TRBV19 and TRBJ1-6; 8 nucleotides line up with TRBD1. The CDR3 is made up of 14 amino acids. The germline V gene encodes CDR1 LNHDA and CDR2 SQIVND (reference sequence). V lost 6 bases to trimming and J lost 8 bases; unmatched junction nucleotides: 6.

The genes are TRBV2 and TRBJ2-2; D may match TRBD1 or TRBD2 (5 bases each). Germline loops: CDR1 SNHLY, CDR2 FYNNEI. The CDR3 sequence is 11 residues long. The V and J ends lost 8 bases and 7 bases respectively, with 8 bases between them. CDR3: CASGGYGELFF. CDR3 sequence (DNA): TGTGCCAGCGGGGGATACGGGGAGCTGTTTTTT.

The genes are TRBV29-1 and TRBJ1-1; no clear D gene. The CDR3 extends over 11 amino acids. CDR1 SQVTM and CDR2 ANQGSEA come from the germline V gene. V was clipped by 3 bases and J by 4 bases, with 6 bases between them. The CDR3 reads CSVERVTEAFF. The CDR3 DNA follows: TGCAGCGTTGAGAGGGTCACTGAAGCTTTCTTT.

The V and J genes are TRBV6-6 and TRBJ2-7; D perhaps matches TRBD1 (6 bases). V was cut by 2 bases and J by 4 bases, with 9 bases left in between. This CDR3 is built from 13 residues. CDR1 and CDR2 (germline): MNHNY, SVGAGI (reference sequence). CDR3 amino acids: CASSYRDRYEQYF. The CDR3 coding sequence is TGTGCCAGCAGTTACCGCGACAGGTACGAGCAGTACTTC.

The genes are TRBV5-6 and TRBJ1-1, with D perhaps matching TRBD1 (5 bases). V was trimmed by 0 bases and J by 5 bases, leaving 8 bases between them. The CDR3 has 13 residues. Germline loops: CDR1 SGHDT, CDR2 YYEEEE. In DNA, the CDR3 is TGTGCCAGCAGCTTGGGCAGGGAGACTGAAGCTTTCTTT. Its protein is CASSLGRETEAFF.

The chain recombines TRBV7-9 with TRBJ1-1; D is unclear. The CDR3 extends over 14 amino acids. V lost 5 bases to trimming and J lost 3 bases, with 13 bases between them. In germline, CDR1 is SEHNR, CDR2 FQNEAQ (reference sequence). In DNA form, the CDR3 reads TGTGCCAGCAGCCAGACACGCCGGGACACTGAAGCTTTCTTT. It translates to CASSQTRRDTEAFF.

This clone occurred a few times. The CDR3 bases are TGTGCCAGCAGCCCAAAACTAGCGGGGGGGCGCCCCTACGAGCAGTACTTC. Translated: CASSPKLAGGRPYEQYF. The chain employs TRBV7-9 and TRBJ2-7, with 13 bases fitting TRBD2. The J segment lost 2 bases and the V segment lost 5 bases, leaving 9 bases of the junction unmatched. CDR3 length equals 17 residues. CDR1 is SEHNR, CDR2 FQNEAQ, per germline (reference sequence).

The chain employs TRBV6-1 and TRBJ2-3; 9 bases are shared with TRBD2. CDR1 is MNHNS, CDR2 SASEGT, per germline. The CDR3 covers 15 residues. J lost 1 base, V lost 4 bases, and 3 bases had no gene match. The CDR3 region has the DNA TGTGCCAGCAGTGTCGAGCGGGGGGGCACAGATACGCAGTATTTT. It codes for CASSVERGGTDTQYF.

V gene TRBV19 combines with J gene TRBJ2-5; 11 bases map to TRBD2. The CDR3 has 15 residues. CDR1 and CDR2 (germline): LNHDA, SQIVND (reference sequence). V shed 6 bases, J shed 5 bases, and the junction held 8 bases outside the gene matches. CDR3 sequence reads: CASRGLAGLGETQYF. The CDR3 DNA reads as TGTGCCAGTAGAGGACTAGCGGGTCTAGGGGAGACCCAGTACTTC.

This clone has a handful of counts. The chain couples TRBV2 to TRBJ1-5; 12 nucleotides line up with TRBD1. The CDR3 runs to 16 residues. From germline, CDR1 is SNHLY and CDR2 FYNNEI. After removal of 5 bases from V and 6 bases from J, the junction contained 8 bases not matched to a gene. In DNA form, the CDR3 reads TGTGCCAGCAGTACACGGGGGACAGGGGGCGGTCAGCCCCAGCATTTT. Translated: CASSTRGTGGGQPQHF.

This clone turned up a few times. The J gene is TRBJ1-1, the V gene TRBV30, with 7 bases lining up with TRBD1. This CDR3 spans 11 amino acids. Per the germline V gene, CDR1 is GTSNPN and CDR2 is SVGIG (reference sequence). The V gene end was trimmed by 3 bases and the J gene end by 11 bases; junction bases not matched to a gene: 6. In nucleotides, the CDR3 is TGTGCCTGGAGGGCACAGGGGCGGGCTTTCTTT. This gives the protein CAWRAQGRAFF.

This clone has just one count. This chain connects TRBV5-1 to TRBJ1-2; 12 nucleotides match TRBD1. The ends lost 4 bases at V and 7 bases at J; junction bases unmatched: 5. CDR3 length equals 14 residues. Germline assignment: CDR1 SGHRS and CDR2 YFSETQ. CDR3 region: CASSQGQGAGGYTF. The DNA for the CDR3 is TGCGCCAGCAGCCAGGGACAGGGGGCCGGTGGCTACACCTTC.

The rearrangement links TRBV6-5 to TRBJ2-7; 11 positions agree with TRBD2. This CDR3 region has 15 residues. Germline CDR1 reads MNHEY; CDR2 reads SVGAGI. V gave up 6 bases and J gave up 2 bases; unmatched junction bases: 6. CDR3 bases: TGTGCCAGCAGCCGAACTAGCGGGGGTACCTACGAGCAGTACTTC. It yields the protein CASSRTSGGTYEQYF.